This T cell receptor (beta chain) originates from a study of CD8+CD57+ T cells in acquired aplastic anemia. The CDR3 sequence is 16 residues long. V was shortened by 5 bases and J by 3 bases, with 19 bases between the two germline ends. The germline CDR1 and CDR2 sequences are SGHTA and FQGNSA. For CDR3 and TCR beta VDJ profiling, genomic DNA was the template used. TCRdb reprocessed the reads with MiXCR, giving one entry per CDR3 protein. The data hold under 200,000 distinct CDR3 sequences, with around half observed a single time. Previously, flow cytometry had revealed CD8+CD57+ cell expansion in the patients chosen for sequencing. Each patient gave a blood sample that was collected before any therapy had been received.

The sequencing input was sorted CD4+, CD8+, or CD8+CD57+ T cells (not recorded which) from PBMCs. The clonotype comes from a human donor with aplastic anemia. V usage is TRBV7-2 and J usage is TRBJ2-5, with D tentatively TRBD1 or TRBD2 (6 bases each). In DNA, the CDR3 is TGTGCCAGCAGCCAAGGGGGATCGAGGGGGGAAGAGACCCAGTACTTC. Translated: CASSQGGSRGEETQYF.